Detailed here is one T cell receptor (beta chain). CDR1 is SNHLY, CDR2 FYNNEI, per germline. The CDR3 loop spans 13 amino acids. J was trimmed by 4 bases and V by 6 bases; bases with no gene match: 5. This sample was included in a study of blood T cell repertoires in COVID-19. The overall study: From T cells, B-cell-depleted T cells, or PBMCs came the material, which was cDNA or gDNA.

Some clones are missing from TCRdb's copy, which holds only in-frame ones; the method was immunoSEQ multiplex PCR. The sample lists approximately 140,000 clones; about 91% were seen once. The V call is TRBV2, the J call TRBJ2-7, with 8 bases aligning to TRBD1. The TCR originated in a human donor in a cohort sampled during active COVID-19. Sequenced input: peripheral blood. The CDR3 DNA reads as TGTGCCAGCAGCGGACAGGGACAATACGAGCAGTACTTC. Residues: CASSGQGQYEQYF.